This entry features one TCR beta chain sequence. Antigen unknown. The data belong to a study of T-cell memory formation after mild COVID-19. Study outcomes and limitations: Some clones that responded turned up in pre-infection memory, which suggests that cross-reactive memory joined in. The main location of contracting CD4+ clones was CM and EM, and that of contracting CD8+ clones was EMRA. A second wave expanding day 15 to 37 was CD4+-biased; contracting clones were balanced.

J gave up 8 bases and V 4 bases, and 8 bases lay outside the gene matches. The CDR3 covers 15 residues. Germline CDR1 reads LGHDT; CDR2 reads YNNKEL (reference sequence). TCRdb called the 5' RACE reads again in MiXCR, with one record for every CDR3 protein. Counted here are roughly 620,000 distinct CDR3 sequences, roughly 18% occurring once; the ten biggest clones make up 12%. The receptor was isolated from an adult woman who had mild COVID-19 (a few samples of this study predate the infection). Cell type and time point are not known. The sample consisted of PBMCs or a T cell subset sorted from them (not recorded which). This chain connects TRBV3-1 to TRBJ1-6; TRBD1 aligns across 7 bases. This CDR3 reads CASSPTWTGYSPLHF. CDR3 DNA: TGTGCCAGCAGCCCAACGTGGACAGGTTATTCACCCCTCCACTTT.